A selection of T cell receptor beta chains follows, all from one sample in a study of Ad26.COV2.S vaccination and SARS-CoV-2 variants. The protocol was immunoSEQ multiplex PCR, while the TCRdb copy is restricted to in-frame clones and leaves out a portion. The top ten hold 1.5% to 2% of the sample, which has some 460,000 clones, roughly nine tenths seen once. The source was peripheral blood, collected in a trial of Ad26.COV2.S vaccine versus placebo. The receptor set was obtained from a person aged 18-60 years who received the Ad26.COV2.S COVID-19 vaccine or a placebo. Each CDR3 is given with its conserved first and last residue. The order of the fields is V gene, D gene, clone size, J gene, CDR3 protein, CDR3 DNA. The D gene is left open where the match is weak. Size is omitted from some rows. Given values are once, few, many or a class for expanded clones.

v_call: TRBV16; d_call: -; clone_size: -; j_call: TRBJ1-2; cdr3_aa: CASSQYEGRGYTF; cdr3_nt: TGTGCCAGCAGCCAATATGAGGGGCGCGGCTACACCTTC
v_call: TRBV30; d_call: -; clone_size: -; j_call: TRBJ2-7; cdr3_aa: CAWSVPGAGEQYF; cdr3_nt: TGTGCCTGGAGTGTACCAGGGGCCGGCGAGCAGTACTTC
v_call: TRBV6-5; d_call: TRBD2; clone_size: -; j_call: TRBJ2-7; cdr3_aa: CASSSGLAGGTAYF; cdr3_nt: TGTGCCAGCAGTTCGGGACTAGCGGGGGGGACCGCGTACTTC
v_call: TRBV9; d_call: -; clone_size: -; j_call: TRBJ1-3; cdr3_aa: CASSGRGEIAGNTIYF; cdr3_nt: TGTGCCAGCAGTGGAAGGGGGGAAATCGCTGGAAACACCATATATTTT
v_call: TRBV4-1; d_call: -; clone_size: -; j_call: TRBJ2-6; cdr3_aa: CASSHHGALISGANVLTF; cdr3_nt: TGCGCCAGCAGCCACCACGGGGCACTAATCTCTGGGGCCAACGTCCTGACTTTC
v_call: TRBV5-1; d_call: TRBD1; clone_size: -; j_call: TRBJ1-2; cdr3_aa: CASSGGTGDGYTF; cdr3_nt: TGCGCCAGCAGCGGGGGGACAGGGGATGGCTACACCTTC
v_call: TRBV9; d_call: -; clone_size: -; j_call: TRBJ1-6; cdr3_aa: CASSVGWNSPLHF; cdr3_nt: TGTGCCAGCAGCGTGGGGTGGAATTCACCCCTCCACTTT
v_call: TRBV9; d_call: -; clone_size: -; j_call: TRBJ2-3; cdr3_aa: CASSPEGRRTDTQYF; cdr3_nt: TGTGCCAGCAGCCCCGAGGGCCGGCGCACAGATACGCAGTATTTT
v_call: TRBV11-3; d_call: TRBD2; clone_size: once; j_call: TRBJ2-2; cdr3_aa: CASSSGLAGGAGELFF; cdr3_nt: TGTGCCAGCAGCTCCGGACTAGCGGGAGGGGCCGGGGAGCTGTTTTTT
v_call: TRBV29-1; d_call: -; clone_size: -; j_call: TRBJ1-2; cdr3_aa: CSVGGQVGIGYTF; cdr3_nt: TGCAGCGTTGGTGGGCAGGTCGGCATCGGCTACACCTTC
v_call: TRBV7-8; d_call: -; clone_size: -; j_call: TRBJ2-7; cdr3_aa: CASSLAPDSYEQYF; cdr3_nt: TGTGCCAGCAGCTTAGCGCCAGACTCCTACGAGCAGTACTTC
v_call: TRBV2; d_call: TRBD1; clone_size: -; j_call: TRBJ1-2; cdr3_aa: CASNPWSTGANYGYTF; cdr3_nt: TGTGCCAGCAACCCGTGGTCGACAGGGGCTAACTATGGCTACACCTTC
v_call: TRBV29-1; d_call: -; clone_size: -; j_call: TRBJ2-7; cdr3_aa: CSVGSGYEQYF; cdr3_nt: TGCAGCGTTGGTTCGGGCTACGAGCAGTACTTC
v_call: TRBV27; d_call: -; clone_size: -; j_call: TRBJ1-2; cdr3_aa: CASSFSVTGGYTF; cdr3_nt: TGTGCCAGCAGTTTTAGCGTTACTGGTGGCTACACCTTC
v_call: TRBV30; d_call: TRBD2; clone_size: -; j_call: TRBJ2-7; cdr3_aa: CAWRTSSYEQYF; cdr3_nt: TGTGCCTGGCGGACTAGCTCCTACGAGCAGTACTTC
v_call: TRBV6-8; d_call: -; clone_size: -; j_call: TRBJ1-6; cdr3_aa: CASSHLTVPYYSPLHF; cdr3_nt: TGTGCCAGCAGTCACCTGACCGTACCCTATTATTCACCCCTCCACTTT
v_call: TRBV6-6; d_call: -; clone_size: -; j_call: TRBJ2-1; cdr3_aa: CASSSPLRDIQFF; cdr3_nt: TGTGCCAGCAGTTCACCTCTCAGGGACATTCAGTTCTTC
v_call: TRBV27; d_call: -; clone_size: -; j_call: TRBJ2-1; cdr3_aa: CASSLFGLVGEQFF; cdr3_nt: TGTGCCAGCAGTTTATTCGGCTTAGTGGGTGAGCAGTTCTTC
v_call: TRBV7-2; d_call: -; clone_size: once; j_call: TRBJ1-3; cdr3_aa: CASSLVGGEGNTIYF; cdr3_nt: TGTGCCAGCAGCTTAGTGGGCGGAGAGGGAAACACCATATATTTT
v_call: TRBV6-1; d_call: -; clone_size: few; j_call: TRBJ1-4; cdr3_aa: CASSEGAIEYEKLFF; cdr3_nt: TGTGCCAGCAGTGAAGGTGCTATCGAATACGAAAAACTGTTTTTT
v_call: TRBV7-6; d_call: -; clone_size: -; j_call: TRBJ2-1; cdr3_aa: CASSLNAGVSYNEQFF; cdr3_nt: TGTGCCAGCAGCTTAAACGCAGGGGTGTCCTACAATGAGCAGTTCTTC
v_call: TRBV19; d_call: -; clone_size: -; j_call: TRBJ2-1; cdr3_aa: CASKRGSTNNEQFF; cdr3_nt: TGTGCCAGCAAGCGCGGCAGTACCAACAATGAGCAGTTCTTC
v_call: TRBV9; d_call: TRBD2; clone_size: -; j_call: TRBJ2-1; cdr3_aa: CASSVGLAGHNEQFF; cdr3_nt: TGTGCCAGCAGCGTAGGACTAGCGGGTCACAATGAGCAGTTCTTC
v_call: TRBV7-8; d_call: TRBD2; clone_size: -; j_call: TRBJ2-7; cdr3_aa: CASSFFSGRVSIYEQYF; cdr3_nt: TGTGCCAGCAGCTTTTTTAGCGGGAGGGTGTCCATCTACGAGCAGTACTTC
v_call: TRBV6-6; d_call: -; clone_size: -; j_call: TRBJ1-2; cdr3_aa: CASHTRSVIDYGYTF; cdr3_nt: TGTGCCAGCCATACCCGGTCGGTAATTGACTATGGCTACACCTTC
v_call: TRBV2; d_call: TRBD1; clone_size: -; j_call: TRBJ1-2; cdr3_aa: CASRRTGGLGGYTF; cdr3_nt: TGTGCCAGCAGACGGACAGGGGGCTTAGGGGGCTACACCTTC
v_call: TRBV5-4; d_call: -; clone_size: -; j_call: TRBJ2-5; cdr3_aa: CASSSTGGSQETQYF; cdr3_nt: TGTGCCAGCAGCAGTACCGGGGGATCTCAAGAGACCCAGTACTTC
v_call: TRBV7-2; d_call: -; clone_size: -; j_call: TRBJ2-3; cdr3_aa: CASSAPSRGGGYF; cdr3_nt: TGTGCCAGCAGCGCCCCGTCCCGAGGGGGGGGGTATTTT
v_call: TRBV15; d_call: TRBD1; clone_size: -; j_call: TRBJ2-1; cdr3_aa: CATSGKRQGVGYNEQFF; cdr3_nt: TGTGCCACCAGCGGCAAAAGACAGGGGGTAGGCTACAATGAGCAGTTCTTC
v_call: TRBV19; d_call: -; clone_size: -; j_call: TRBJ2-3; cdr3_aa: CASSILSVGSTNTQYF; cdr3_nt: TGTGCCAGTAGTATCCTTTCGGTGGGATCCACGAATACGCAGTATTTT
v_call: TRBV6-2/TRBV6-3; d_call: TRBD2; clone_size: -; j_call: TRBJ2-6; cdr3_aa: CASSYPGGTGANVLTF; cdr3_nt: TGTGCCAGCAGTTACCCGGGGGGAACTGGGGCCAACGTCCTGACTTTC
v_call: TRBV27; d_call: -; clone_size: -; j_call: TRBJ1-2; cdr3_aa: CASRQGGTYGYTF; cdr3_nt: TGTGCCAGCAGGCAAGGGGGAACCTATGGCTACACCTTC
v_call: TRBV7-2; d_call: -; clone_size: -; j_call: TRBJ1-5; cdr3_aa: CASSLGPALNQPQHF; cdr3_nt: TGTGCCAGCAGCTTAGGGCCAGCCCTTAATCAGCCCCAGCATTTT
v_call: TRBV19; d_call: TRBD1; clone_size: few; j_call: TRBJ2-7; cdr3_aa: CASSKGTGYDVVYEQYF; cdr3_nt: TGTGCCAGTAGTAAGGGGACAGGGTACGATGTGGTCTACGAGCAGTACTTC
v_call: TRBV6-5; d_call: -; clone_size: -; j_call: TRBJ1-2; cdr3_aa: CASSPAPGRVYGYTF; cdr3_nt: TGTGCCAGCAGCCCAGCTCCAGGAAGGGTATATGGCTACACCTTC
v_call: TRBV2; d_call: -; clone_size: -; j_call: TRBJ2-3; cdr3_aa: CASSDWTRTDTQYF; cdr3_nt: TGTGCCAGCAGTGATTGGACACGCACAGATACGCAGTATTTT
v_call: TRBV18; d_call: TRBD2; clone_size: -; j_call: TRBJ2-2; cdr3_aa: CASSLRLAEDTGELFF; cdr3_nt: TGTGCCAGCTCACTGAGACTAGCGGAGGACACCGGGGAGCTGTTTTTT
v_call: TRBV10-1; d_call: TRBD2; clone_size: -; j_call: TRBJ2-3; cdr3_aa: CASSSSGAADTQYF; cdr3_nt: TGCGCCAGCAGTTCCAGCGGGGCGGCAGATACGCAGTATTTT
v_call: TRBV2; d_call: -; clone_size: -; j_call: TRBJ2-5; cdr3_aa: CASTHSIETQYF; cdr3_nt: TGTGCCAGCACCCACTCCATTGAGACCCAGTACTTC
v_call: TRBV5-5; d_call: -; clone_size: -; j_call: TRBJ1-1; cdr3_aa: CASSSLGPGNTEAFF; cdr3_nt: TGTGCCAGCAGCTCCCTCGGGCCGGGGAACACTGAAGCTTTCTTT
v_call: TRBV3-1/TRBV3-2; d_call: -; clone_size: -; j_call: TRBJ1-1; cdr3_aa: CASSQAVGQAFF; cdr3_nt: TGTGCCAGCAGCCAAGCGGTGGGGCAAGCTTTCTTT
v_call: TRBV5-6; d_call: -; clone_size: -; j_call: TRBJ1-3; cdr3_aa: CASSLWRVPNKYF; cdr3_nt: TGTGCCAGCAGCTTGTGGCGGGTACCAAACAAATATTTT